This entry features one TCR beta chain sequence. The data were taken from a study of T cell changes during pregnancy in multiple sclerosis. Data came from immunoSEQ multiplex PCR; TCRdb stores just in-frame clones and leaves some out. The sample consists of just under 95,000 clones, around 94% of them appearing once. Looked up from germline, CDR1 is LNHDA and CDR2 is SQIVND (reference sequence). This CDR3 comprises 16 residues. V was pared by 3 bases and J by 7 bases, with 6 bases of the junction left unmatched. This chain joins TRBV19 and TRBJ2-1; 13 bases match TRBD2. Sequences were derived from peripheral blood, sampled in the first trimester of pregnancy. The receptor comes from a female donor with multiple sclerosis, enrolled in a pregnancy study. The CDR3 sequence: CASSIRTSGRPNEQFF. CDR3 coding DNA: TGTGCCAGTAGTATTAGGACTAGCGGGAGACCGAATGAGCAGTTCTTC.